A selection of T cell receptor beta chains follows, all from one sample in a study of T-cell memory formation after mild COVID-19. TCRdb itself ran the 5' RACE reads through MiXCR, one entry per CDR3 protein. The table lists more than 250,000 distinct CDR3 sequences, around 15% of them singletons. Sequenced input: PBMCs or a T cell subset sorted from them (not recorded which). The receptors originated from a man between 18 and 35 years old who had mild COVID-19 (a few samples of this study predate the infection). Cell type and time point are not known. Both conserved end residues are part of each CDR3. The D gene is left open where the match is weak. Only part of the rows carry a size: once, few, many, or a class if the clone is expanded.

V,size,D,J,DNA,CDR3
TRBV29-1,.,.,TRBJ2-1,TGCAGCGTTCTTCAGGATGAGCAGTTCTTC,CSVLQDEQFF
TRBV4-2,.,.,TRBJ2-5,TGTGCCAGCAACCTTAATTATCAGGGCGGCGATGCTGGGACCCAGTACTTC,CASNLNYQGGDAGTQYF
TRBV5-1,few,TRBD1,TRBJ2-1,TGCGCCAGCAGTATCTCACCTGGACAGGGTATCCACAATGAGCAGTTCTTC,CASSISPGQGIHNEQFF
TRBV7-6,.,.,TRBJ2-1,TGTGCCAGCAGCCTCGGACCCCCGAGGAATGAGCAGTTCTTC,CASSLGPPRNEQFF
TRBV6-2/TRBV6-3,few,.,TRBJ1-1,TGTGCCAGCAGTTACCTAGGTCGTGGCCCGAGGCGAACTGAAGCTTTCTTT,CASSYLGRGPRRTEAFF
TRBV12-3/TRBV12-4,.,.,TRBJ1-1,TGTGCCAGCAGTTCGGGTGTTGGGGTGAACACTGAAGCTTTCTTT,CASSSGVGVNTEAFF
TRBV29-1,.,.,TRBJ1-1,TGCAGCGTACGCACACGATTAGACACTGAAGCTTTCTTT,CSVRTRLDTEAFF
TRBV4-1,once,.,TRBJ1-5,TGCGCCAGCCTACGTCGCAGGGGCGGGCAGCCCCAGCATTTT,CASLRRRGGQPQHF
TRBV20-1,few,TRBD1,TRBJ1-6,TGCAGTGCTAGAGAGAGGCAGGGGGCCACCTATAATTCACCCCTCCACTTT,CSARERQGATYNSPLHF
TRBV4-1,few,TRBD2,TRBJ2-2,TGCGCCAGCAGCCAAAGGACTAGCGGCGGATGGGGCGGGGAGCTGTTTTTT,CASSQRTSGGWGGELFF
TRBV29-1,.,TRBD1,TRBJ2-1,TGCAGCGTTATTACAGGGGTTTATGAGCAGTTCTTC,CSVITGVYEQFF
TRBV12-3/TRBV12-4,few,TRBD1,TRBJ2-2,TGTGCCAGCAGATCCGGGGACAGGGTAGGAGGGGAGCTGTTTTTT,CASRSGDRVGGELFF
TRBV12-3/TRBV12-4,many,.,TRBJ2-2,TGTGCCAGCGAAGCCGGGGAGCTGTTTTTT,CASEAGELFF
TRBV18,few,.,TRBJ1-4,TGTGCCAGCTCACCACGGGATGAAAAACTGTTTTTT,CASSPRDEKLFF
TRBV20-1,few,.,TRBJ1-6,TGCAGTGCTAACCAAATAGGGGAAACTTCACCCCTCCACTTT,CSANQIGETSPLHF
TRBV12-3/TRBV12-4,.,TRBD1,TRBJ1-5,TGTGCCAGCAGGGCGGACAGGGGTTCCAGTCAGCCCCAGCATTTT,CASRADRGSSQPQHF
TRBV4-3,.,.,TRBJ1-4,TGCGCCAGCAGCCAAGATAGACGGGGTGAAGAAAAACTGTTTTTT,CASSQDRRGEEKLFF
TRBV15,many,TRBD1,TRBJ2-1,TGTGCCACCAGCTCCAAGGGGGGACAGGGCTCCTACAATGAGCAGTTCTTC,CATSSKGGQGSYNEQFF
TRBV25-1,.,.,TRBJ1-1,TGTGCCAGCAGTGGCGGACAATCTAGTCGAGCTTTCTTT,CASSGGQSSRAFF